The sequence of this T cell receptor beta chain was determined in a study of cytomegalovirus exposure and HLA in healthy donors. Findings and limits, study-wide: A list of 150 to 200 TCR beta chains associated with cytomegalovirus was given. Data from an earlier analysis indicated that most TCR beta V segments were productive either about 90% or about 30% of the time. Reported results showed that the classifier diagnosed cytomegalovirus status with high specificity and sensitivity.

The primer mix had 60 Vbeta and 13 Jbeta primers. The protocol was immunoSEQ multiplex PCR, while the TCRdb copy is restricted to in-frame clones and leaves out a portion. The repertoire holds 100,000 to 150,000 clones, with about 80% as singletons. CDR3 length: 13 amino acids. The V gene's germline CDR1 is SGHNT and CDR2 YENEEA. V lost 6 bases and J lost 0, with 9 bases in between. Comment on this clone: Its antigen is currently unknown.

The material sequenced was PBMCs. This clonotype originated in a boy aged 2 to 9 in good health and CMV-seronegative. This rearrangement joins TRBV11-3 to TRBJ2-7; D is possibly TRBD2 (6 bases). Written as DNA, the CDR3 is TGTGCCAGCAGAGGGGACTTCTCCTACGAGCAGTACTTC. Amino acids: CASRGDFSYEQYF.